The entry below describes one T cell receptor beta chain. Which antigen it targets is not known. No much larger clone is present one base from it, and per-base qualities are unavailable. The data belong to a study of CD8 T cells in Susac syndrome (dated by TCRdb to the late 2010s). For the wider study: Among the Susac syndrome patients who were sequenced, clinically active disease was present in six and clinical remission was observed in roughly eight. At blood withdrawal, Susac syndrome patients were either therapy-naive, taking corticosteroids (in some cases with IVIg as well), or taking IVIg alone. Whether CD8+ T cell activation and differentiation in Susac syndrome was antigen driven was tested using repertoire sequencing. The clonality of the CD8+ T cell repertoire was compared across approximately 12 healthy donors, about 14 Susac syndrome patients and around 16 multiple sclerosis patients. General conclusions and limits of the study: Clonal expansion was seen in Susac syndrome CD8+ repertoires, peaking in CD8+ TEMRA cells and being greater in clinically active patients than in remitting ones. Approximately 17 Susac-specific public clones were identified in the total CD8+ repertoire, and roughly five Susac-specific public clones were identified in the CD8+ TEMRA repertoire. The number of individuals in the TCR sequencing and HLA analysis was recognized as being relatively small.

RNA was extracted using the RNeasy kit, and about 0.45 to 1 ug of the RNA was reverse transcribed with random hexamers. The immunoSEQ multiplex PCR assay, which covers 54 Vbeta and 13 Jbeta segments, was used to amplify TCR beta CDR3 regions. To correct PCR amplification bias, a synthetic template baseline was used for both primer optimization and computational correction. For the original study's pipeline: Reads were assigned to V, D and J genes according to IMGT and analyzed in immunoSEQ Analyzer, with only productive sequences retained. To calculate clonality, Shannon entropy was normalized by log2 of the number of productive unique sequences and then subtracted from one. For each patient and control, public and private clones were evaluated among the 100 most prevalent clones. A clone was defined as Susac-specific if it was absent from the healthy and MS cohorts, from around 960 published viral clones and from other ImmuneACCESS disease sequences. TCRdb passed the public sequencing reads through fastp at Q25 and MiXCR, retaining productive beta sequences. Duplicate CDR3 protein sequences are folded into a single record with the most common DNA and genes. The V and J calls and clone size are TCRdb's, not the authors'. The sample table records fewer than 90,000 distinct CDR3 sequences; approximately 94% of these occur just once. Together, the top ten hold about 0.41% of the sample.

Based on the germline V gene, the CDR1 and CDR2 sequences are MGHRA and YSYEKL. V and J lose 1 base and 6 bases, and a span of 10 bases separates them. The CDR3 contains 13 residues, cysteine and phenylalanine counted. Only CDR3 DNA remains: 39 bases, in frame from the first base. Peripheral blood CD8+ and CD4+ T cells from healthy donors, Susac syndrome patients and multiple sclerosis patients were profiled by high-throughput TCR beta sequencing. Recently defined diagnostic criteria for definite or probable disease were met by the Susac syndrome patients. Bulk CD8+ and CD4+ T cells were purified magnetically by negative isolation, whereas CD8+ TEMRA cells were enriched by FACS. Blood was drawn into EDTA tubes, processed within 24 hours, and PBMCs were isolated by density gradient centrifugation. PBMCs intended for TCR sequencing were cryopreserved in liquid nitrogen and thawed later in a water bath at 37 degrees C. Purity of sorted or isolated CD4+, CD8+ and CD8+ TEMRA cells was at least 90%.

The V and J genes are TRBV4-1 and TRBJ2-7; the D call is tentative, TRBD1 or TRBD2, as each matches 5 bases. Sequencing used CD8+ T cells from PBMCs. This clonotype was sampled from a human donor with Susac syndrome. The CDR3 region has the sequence CASSQAGAIEQYF. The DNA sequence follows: TGCGCCAGCAGCCAAGCCGGGGCCATCGAGCAGTACTTC.